This is a list of T cell receptor beta chains from one sample in a study of T cell responses to AZD1222 COVID-19 vaccine. Profiling relied on immunoSEQ multiplex PCR, and the TCRdb table lists in-frame clones only, not all of them. The data contain under 140,000 clones, around nine tenths of them seen just once; the ten biggest clones take up around 3.2%. This specimen was peripheral blood, taken on day 0 of AZD1222 vaccination. The receptors originated from an adult in good health. CDR3s include the opening cysteine and the closing phenylalanine or tryptophan. A D gene is named only where the DNA matches it firmly. Not every row has a clone size; where given, it reads once, few, many or a size class.

TRBV19	-	-	TRBJ1-4	CASSMVRGENEKLFF	TGTGCCAGTAGTATGGTCCGAGGGGAAAATGAAAAACTGTTTTTT
TRBV18	TRBD1	-	TRBJ1-2	CASSPEATGQGNGYTF	TGTGCCAGCTCACCCGAGGCGACGGGACAGGGCAATGGCTACACCTTC
TRBV5-1	-	-	TRBJ2-6	CASSRDIPGANVLTF	TGCGCCAGCAGCCGAGACATTCCTGGGGCCAACGTCCTGACTTTC
TRBV6-1	-	-	TRBJ2-5	CASSEYVDPAPYF	TGTGCCAGCAGTGAATATGTCGATCCCGCTCCGTACTTC
TRBV29-1	TRBD2	-	TRBJ2-1	CSVGMGGTSGSNEQFF	TGCAGCGTTGGCATGGGAGGGACTAGCGGGAGCAATGAGCAGTTCTTC
TRBV12-3/TRBV12-4	-	-	TRBJ1-3	CASSRNTIYF	TGTGCCAGCAGTCGGAACACCATATATTTT
TRBV19	-	-	TRBJ2-1	CASSIVGQGRNEQFF	TGTGCCAGTAGTATAGTCGGGCAGGGGAGGAATGAGCAGTTCTTC
TRBV10-1	TRBD1	-	TRBJ1-5	CASSEPLTGRRLKGQPQHF	TGCGCCAGCAGTGAGCCACTGACAGGGAGGCGACTCAAGGGTCAGCCCCAGCATTTT
TRBV11-2	-	-	TRBJ2-1	CASSLEHLGLAYNEQFF	TGTGCCAGCAGCTTAGAACATCTCGGGCTAGCCTACAATGAGCAGTTCTTC
TRBV19	-	-	TRBJ1-4	CASSSRGSSETNEKLFF	TGTGCCAGTAGTAGTAGAGGCTCCAGCGAAACTAATGAAAAACTGTTTTTT
TRBV6-5	-	-	TRBJ1-1	CASSYSTVNTEAFF	TGTGCCAGCAGTTACTCGACGGTGAACACTGAAGCTTTCTTT
TRBV18	-	-	TRBJ2-2	CATEGTGELFF	TGTGCTACTGAGGGGACCGGGGAGCTGTTTTTT
TRBV4-3	-	-	TRBJ1-4	CASSHRGEKLFF	TGCGCCAGCAGCCATCGCGGGGAAAAACTGTTTTTT
TRBV12-3/TRBV12-4	-	-	TRBJ1-2	CASSFSGYYGYTF	TGTGCCAGCAGTTTCTCGGGGTACTATGGCTACACCTTC
TRBV28	TRBD1	-	TRBJ2-5	CASKVQGTGETQYF	TGTGCCAGCAAGGTACAGGGGACGGGAGAGACCCAGTACTTC
TRBV28	TRBD1	-	TRBJ1-5	CASSVFGQGMGQPQHF	TGTGCCAGCAGTGTTTTTGGACAGGGGATGGGTCAGCCCCAGCATTTT
TRBV7-8	-	-	TRBJ2-2	CASSPGLTGELFF	TGTGCCAGCAGCCCGGGACTTACCGGGGAGCTGTTTTTT
TRBV5-4	-	once	TRBJ1-6	CASIPGPDLNSPLHF	TGTGCCAGCATCCCTGGGCCAGACCTTAATTCACCCCTCCACTTT
TRBV5-1	-	-	TRBJ1-6	CASSLEGTGSPLHF	TGCGCCAGCAGCTTGGAGGGGACGGGGTCACCCCTCCACTTT
TRBV19	-	medium-sized	TRBJ2-1	CASSMRMNEQFF	TGTGCCAGTAGTATGAGAATGAATGAGCAGTTCTTC
TRBV9	TRBD1	-	TRBJ1-4	CASSVALAGGDEKLFF	TGTGCCAGCAGCGTAGCCTTGGCAGGGGGCGATGAAAAACTGTTTTTT
TRBV5-6	-	-	TRBJ2-2	CASSSLRENTGELFF	TGTGCCAGCAGTTCTCTCCGGGAGAACACCGGGGAGCTGTTTTTT
TRBV12-3/TRBV12-4	-	-	TRBJ1-2	CASSLRGYGYTF	TGTGCCAGCAGTTTGAGGGGTTATGGCTACACCTTC
TRBV5-8	-	-	TRBJ2-2	CASSSRALLFAGELFF	TGTGCCAGCAGCTCCCGGGCCCTCTTATTCGCCGGGGAGCTGTTTTTT
TRBV18	-	-	TRBJ1-2	CASSSSTQGNYGYTF	TGTGCCAGCTCATCCTCAACACAGGGAAACTATGGCTACACCTTC
TRBV7-8	-	-	TRBJ2-5	CASSWGTFQETQYF	TGTGCCAGCAGCTGGGGGACATTCCAAGAGACCCAGTACTTC
TRBV19	-	-	TRBJ1-2	CASSIDKGGRRGYTF	TGTGCCAGTAGTATAGATAAGGGAGGTCGGCGTGGCTACACCTTC
TRBV24-1	-	once	TRBJ2-6	CATRSPFPGANVLTF	TGTGCCACCAGATCTCCGTTCCCCGGGGCCAACGTCCTGACTTTC
TRBV21-1	-	few	TRBJ1-1	CASSKALWERTLNTEAFF	TGTGCCAGCAGCAAAGCGCTTTGGGAAAGGACACTAAACACTGAAGCTTTCTTT
TRBV12-5	-	-	TRBJ1-5	CASGLDTVRDFARQPQHF	TGTGCTAGTGGTTTGGACACAGTCCGGGACTTTGCTCGTCAGCCCCAGCATTTT
TRBV19	TRBD2	-	TRBJ2-1	CASSIDRGTSGRFF	TGTGCCAGTAGTATAGATAGGGGGACTAGCGGGAGGTTCTTC
TRBV19	-	once	TRBJ2-3	CASRNRVFSTDTQYF	TGTGCCAGTAGGAACAGGGTATTTAGCACAGATACGCAGTATTTT
TRBV19	-	-	TRBJ1-4	CASRLQGSNEKLFF	TGTGCCAGTAGGCTACAGGGATCTAATGAAAAACTGTTTTTT
TRBV29-1	-	-	TRBJ1-2	CSVGPEGGGYTF	TGCAGCGTGGGACCCGAGGGGGGCGGCTACACCTTC
TRBV3-1/TRBV3-2	TRBD2	-	TRBJ2-1	CASSLSGGGISYNEQFF	TGTGCCAGCAGCCTCTCCGGCGGGGGGATCTCCTACAATGAGCAGTTCTTC
TRBV13	-	-	TRBJ1-2	CASSLYGVDYGYTF	TGTGCCAGCAGCTTATACGGAGTGGACTATGGCTACACCTTC
TRBV19	-	-	TRBJ1-4	CASTPGLATNEKLFF	TGTGCCAGTACCCCGGGACTAGCAACTAATGAAAAACTGTTTTTT
TRBV6-1	-	-	TRBJ1-3	CASSVTDSGSGNTIYF	TGTGCCAGCAGTGTTACGGACAGTGGCTCTGGAAACACCATATATTTT
TRBV2	-	-	TRBJ1-6	CASSGTNSPLHF	TGTGCCAGCAGTGGGACTAATTCACCCCTCCACTTT